This T cell receptor (beta chain) was sequenced for a study of T cell responses to AZD1222 COVID-19 vaccine. Study-level points and caveats: Repertoire samples came only from after the peak T cell response. Donors were chiefly white British, with a greater number of females, and clonal diversity was perhaps underestimated.

The table came from immunoSEQ multiplex PCR; TCRdb's copy has only in-frame clones and leaves some out. The sample records some 89,000 clones, around nine tenths being singletons. This clone was observed once. The antigen is undetermined. The V gene lost 5 bases and the J gene lost 8 bases, with 15 bases spanning the gap. There are 13 residues in the CDR3. The sequence derives from an adult in good health. V and J are TRBV12-3 or TRBV12-4 and TRBJ1-2; a possible D gene is TRBD1 (6 bases). The specimen was peripheral blood, collected on day 0 of MenACWY control vaccination. The CDR3 sequence: CASSLPPGGGYTF. CDR3 bases: TGTGCCAGCAGTCTCCCACCCGGGGGCGGCTACACCTTC.